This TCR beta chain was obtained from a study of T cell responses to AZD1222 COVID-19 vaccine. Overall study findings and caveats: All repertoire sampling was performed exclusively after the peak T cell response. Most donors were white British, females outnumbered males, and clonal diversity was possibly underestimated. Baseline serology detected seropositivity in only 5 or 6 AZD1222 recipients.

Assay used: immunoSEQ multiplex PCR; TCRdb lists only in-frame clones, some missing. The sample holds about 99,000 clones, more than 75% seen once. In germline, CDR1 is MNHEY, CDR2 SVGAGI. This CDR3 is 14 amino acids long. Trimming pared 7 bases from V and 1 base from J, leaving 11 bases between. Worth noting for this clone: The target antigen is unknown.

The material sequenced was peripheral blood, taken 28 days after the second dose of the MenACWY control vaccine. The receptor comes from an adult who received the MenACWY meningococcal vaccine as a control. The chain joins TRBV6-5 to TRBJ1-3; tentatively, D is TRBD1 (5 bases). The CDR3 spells CASTQRGSGNTIYF. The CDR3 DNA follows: TGTGCCAGCACTCAAAGGGGTTCTGGAAACACCATATATTTT.